Following are 2 T cell receptor beta chains from one sample sequenced in a study of Graves' ophthalmopathy and Graves' hyperthyroidism. Amplification of the TCR beta CDR3 regions used RNA transcripts (as template). RT-PCR was first run with HTBI primers, then multiplex PCR in a second round. TCRdb recomputed calls from the multiplex PCR reads with MiXCR, one row per CDR3 protein. The sample includes 200,000 to 250,000 distinct CDR3 sequences, 25% to 30% seen only once; the top ten take 9.1%. The sequenced sample was peripheral blood. Every receptor here comes from a middle-aged man with Graves' ophthalmopathy.

The table lists this clonotype with many counts. The chain is built from TRBV29-1 and TRBJ2-7; 8 nucleotides agree with TRBD1. CDR3 length equals 15 residues. Germline V gives CDR1 SQVTM, CDR2 ANQGSEA. Germline trimming cut 0 bases from V and 8 bases from J; bases unmatched to any gene: 12. CDR3 bases: TGCAGCGTTGAAGATCCAGGGGGCGAAGAATTTAAGCAGTACTTC. Translated: CSVEDPGGEEFKQYF.

V is TRBV6-1 and J is TRBJ2-5, with TRBD2 matching over 9 bases. The ends lost 2 bases at V and 3 bases at J; junction bases unmatched: 4. The CDR3 length is 15 residues. Per germline, CDR1 MNHNS and CDR2 SASEGT. CDR3 protein: CASSEPSSGKETQYF. Here the CDR3 DNA reads TGTGCCAGCAGTGAACCATCTAGCGGGAAAGAGACCCAGTACTTC.